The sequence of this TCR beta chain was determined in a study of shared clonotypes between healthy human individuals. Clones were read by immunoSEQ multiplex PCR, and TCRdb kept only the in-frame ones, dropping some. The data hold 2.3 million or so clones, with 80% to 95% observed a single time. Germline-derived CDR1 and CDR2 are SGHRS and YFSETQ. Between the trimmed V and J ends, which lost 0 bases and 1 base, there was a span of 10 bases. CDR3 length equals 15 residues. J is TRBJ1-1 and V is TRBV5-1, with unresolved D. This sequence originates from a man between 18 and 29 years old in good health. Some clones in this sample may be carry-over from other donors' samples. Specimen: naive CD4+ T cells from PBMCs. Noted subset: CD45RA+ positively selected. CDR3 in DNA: TGCGCCAGCAGCTTGGGCCTGCCTAGGAACACTGAAGCTTTCTTT. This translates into CASSLGLPRNTEAFF.